The 7 T cell receptor beta chains below all came from one sample that was sequenced in a study of blood T cell repertoires in COVID-19. Method: immunoSEQ multiplex PCR; TCRdb's copy keeps in-frame clones and lacks some. The table has about 110,000 clones, about 91% seen once; the top ten hold around 7%. Sequences were obtained from peripheral blood. The receptors stem from a man between 50 and 59 years old with active or convalescent COVID-19.

This chain uses TRBV30 with TRBJ2-1; TRBD2 aligns across 14 bases. Germline V CDR1 and CDR2: GTSNPN, SVGIG (reference sequence). The CDR3 contains 13 residues. The junction had 3 bases not matched to a gene; V was cut back by 5 bases and J by 9 bases. CDR3: CAWWGTSGGEQFF. The CDR3 DNA reads as TGTGCCTGGTGGGGGACTAGCGGGGGTGAGCAGTTCTTC.

CDR3 DNA: TGTGCCAGCAGCTTAGAGGGGAGGTCCTACGAGCAGTACTTC. Translating gives CASSLEGRSYEQYF. The chain has TRBV7-2 and TRBJ2-7; possible D gene TRBD2, 6 bases. This CDR3 has 14 amino acids. Germline V gene lookup returns CDR1 SGHTA and CDR2 FQGNSA. The germline V and J ends were trimmed by 1 base and 1 base, with 8 bases remaining between them. Variable domain in full (rest from reference TRBV7-2 and TRBJ2-7): GAGVSQSPSNKVTEKGKDVELRCDPISGHTALYWYRQSLGQGLEFLIYFQGNSAPDKSGLPSDRFSAERTGGSVSTLTIQRTQQEDSAVYLCASSLEGRSYEQYFGPGTRLTVT.

J is TRBJ2-7 and V is TRBV24-1, with TRBD2 as a possible D gene (7 bases). The CDR3 has 15 residues. The germline gives CDR1 KGHDR, CDR2 SFDVKD. The V and J ends lost 4 bases and 9 bases respectively, with 21 bases between them. CDR3 DNA: TGTGCCACCAGTGACTCCGGGCGGGGGCCGCCGAGGCAGTACTTC. Protein product: CATSDSGRGPPRQYF.

This clone was observed once. The V and J genes are TRBV5-1 and TRBJ2-1; the match to TRBD1 covers 9 bases. The V and J ends lost 4 bases and 6 bases, in that order; junction bases with no gene match: 8. The CDR3 totals 15 residues. Germline V gene lookup returns CDR1 SGHRS and CDR2 YFSETQ. The CDR3 protein is CASSPRQGVGNEQFF. For the CDR3, the DNA is TGCGCCAGCAGCCCGCGACAGGGGGTAGGCAATGAGCAGTTCTTC.

This chain uses TRBV7-8 with TRBJ1-2; the match to TRBD1 covers 7 bases. Germline CDR1 and CDR2: SGHVS and FQNEAQ. This CDR3 spans 16 amino acids. The ends lost 1 base at V and 4 bases at J; junction bases unmatched: 9. In DNA form, the CDR3 reads TGTGCCAGCAGCTTAGTTCTAGGGGGCTGGGGCTATGGCTACACCTTC. It is translated as CASSLVLGGWGYGYTF.

The chain is built from TRBV7-8 and TRBJ2-1, with 11 positions matching TRBD2. The CDR3 sequence is 19 residues long. Unmatched junction bases numbered 14, after V lost 4 bases and J lost 3 bases. CDR1 SGHVS and CDR2 FQNEAQ come from the germline V gene. CDR3 protein: CASSWLGARLAGNYNEQFF. DNA for the CDR3: TGTGCCAGCAGCTGGCTAGGGGCCAGACTAGCGGGAAACTACAATGAGCAGTTCTTC.

This clone was recorded only once. The chain joins TRBV28 to TRBJ1-6, with 9 bases fitting TRBD1. The CDR3 is made up of 15 amino acids. Germline V lookup: CDR1 MDHEN, CDR2 SYDVKM. Trimming cost V 3 bases and J 6 bases; bases outside gene matches: 3. The CDR3 nucleotides are TGTGCCAGCAGTTTTCCGGGACAGGGTAATTCACCCCTCCACTTT. Residues: CASSFPGQGNSPLHF. The variable domain in full, with the rest retrieved from reference TRBV28 and TRBJ1-6, is DVKVTQSSRYLVKRTGEKVFLECVQDMDHENMFWYRQDPGLGLRLIYFSYDVKMKEKGDIPEGYSVSREKKERFSLILESASTNQTSMYLCASSFPGQGNSPLHFGNGTRLTVT.